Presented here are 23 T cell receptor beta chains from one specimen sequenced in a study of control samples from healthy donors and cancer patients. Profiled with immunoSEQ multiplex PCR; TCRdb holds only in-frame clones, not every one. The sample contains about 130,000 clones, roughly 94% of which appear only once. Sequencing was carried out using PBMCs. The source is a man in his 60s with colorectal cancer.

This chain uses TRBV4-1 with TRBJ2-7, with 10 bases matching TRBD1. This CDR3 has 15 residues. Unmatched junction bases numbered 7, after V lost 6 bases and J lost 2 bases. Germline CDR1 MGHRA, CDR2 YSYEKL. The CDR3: CASRRTGGQTYEQYF. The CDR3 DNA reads TGCGCCAGCAGGCGGACAGGGGGACAGACCTACGAGCAGTACTTC.

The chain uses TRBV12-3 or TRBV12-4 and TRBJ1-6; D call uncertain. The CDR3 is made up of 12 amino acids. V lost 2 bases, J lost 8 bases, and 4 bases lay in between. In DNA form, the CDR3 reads TGTGCCAGCAGTTTACTGGATTCACCCCTCCACTTT. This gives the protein CASSLLDSPLHF.

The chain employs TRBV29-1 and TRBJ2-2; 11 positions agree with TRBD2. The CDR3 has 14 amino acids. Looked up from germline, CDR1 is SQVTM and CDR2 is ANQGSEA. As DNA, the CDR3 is TGCAGGACCGGACTAGCGGGGAACACCGGGGAGCTGTTTTTT. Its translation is CRTGLAGNTGELFF.

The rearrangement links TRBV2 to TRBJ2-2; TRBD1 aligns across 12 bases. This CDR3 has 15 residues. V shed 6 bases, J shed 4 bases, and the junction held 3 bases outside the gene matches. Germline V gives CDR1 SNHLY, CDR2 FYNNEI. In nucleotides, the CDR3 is TGTGCCAGCAGGGGACAGGGGGCTCGCACCGGGGAGCTGTTTTTT. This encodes CASRGQGARTGELFF.

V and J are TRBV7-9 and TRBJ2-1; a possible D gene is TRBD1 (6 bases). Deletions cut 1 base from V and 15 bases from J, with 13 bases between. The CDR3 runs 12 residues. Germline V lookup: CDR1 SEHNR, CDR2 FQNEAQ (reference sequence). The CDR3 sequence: CASSLEDREPFF. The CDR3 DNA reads TGTGCCAGCAGCTTAGAGGACAGAGAACCGTTCTTC.

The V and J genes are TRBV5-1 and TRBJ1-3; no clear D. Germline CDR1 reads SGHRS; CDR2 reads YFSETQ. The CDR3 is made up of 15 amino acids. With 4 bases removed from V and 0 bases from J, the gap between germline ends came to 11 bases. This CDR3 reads CASSPTLSSGNTIYF. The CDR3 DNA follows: TGCGCCAGCAGCCCAACGTTGAGCTCTGGAAACACCATATATTTT.

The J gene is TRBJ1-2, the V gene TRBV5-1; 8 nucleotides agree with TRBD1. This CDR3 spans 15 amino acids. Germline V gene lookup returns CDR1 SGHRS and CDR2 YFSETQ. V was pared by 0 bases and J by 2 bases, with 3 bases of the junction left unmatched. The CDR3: CASSLATGGNYGYTF. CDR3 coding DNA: TGCGCCAGCAGCTTGGCCACAGGGGGGAACTATGGCTACACCTTC.

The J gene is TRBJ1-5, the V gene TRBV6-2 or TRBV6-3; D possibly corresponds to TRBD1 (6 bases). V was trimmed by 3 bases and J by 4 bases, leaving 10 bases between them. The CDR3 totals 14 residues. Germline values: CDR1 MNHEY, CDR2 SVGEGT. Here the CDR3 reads CASSYPTGNQPQHF. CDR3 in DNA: TGTGCCAGCAGTTATCCGACAGGTAATCAGCCCCAGCATTTT.

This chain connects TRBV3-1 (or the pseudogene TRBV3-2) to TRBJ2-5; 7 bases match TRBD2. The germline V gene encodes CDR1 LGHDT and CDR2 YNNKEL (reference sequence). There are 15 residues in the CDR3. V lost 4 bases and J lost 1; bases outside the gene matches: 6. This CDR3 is CASSPSLAAQETQYF. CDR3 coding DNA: TGTGCCAGCAGCCCTTCTCTAGCGGCCCAAGAGACCCAGTACTTC.

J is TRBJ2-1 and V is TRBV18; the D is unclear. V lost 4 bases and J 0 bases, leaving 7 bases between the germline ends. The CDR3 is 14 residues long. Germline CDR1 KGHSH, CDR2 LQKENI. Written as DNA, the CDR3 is TGTGCCAGCTCACTTAAACACTCCTACAATGAGCAGTTCTTC. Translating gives CASSLKHSYNEQFF. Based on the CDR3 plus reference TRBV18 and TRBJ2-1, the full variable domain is NAGVMQNPRHLVRRRGQEARLRCSPMKGHSHVYWYRQLPEEGLKFMVYLQKENIIDESGMPKERFSAEFPKEGPSILRIQQVVRGDSAAYFCASSLKHSYNEQFFGPGTRLTVL.

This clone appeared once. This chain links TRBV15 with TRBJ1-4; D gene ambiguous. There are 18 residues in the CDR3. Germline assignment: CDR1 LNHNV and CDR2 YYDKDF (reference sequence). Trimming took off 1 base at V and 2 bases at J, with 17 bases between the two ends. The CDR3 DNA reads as TGTGCCACCAGCAGAGCTTCCTTCCCCCGACTGACTAATGAAAAACTGTTTTTT. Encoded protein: CATSRASFPRLTNEKLFF.

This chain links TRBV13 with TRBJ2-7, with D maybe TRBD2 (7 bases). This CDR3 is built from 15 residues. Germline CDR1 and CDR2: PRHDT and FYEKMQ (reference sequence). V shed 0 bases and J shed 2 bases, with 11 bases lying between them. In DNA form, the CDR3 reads TGTGCCAGCAGCTTAGGCCGGGGGGCCACCTACGAGCAGTACTTC. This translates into CASSLGRGATYEQYF.

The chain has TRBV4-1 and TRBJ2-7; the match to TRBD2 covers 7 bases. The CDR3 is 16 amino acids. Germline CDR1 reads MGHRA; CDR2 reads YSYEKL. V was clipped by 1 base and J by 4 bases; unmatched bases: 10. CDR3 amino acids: CASSQGRGGGEYEQYF. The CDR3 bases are TGCGCCAGCAGCCAAGGGCGGGGCGGGGGTGAATACGAGCAGTACTTC.

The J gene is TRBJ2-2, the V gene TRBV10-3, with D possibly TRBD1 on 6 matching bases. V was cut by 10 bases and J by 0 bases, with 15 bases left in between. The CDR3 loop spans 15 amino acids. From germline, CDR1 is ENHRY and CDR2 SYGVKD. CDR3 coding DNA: TGTGCCACCCTCTCACAGGGCGCGAACACCGGGGAGCTGTTTTTT. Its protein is CATLSQGANTGELFF.

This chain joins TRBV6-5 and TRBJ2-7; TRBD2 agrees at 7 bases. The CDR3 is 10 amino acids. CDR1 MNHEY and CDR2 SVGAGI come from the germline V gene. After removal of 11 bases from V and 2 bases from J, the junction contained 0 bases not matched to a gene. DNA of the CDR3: TGTGCCGGGGGGGCCTACGAGCAGTACTTC. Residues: CAGGAYEQYF.

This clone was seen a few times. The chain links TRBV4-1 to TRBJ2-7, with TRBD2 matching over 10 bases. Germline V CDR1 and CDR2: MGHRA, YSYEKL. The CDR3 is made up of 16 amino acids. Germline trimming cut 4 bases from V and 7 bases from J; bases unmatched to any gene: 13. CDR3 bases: TGCGCCAGCAGCCCCCGGACTAGCGGCAATAACGTTGAGCAGTACTTC. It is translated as CASSPRTSGNNVEQYF.

The CDR3 spells CARGTANYGYTF. The CDR3 coding sequence is TGTGCCAGAGGGACAGCTAACTATGGCTACACCTTC. The chain recombines TRBV2 with TRBJ1-2; 7 nucleotides align to TRBD1. The CDR3 is 12 residues long. Germline CDR1 reads SNHLY; CDR2 reads FYNNEI. Trimming at V came to 9 bases and at J to 0 bases, leaving 1 base not matched to a gene.

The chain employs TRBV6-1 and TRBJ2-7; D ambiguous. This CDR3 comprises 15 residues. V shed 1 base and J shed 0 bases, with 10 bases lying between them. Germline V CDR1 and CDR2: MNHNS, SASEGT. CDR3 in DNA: TGTGCCAGCAGTGAAGAAATACGTAGCTCCTACGAGCAGTACTTC. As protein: CASSEEIRSSYEQYF.

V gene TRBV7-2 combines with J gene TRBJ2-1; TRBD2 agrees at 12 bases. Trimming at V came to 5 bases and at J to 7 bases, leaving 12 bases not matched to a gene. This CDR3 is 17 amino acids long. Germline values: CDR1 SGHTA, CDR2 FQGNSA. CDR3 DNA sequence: TGTGCCAGCAGCCCCCGGGCTAGCGGGGGGGCCACAAATGAGCAGTTCTTC. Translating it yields CASSPRASGGATNEQFF.

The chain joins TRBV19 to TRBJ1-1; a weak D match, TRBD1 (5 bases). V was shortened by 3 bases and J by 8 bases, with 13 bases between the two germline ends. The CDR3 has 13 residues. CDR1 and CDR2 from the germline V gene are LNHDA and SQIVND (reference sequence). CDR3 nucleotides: TGTGCCAGTAGTATTAAGGGGCATAGGGAAGCTTTCTTT. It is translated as CASSIKGHREAFF.

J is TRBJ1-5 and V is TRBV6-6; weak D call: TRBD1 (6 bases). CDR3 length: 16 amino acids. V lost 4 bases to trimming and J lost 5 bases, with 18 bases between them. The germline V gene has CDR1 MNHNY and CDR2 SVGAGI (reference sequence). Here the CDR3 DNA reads TGTGCCAGCAGTTCCCCCTTGGGGGGCGCGTATCAGCCCCAGCATTTT. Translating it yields CASSSPLGGAYQPQHF.

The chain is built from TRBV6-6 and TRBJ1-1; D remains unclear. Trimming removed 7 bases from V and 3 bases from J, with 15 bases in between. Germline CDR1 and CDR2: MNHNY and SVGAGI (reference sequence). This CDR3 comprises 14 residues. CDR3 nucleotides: TGTGCCAGCACACTTGCGGGCCGCGACACTGAAGCTTTCTTT. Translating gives CASTLAGRDTEAFF.

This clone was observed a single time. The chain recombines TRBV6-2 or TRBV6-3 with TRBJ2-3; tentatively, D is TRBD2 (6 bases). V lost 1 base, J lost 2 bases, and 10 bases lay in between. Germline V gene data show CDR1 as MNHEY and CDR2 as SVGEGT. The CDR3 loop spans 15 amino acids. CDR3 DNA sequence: TGTGCCAGCAGTTACTGGCGGGGCAACACAGATACGCAGTATTTT. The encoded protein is CASSYWRGNTDTQYF.